This T cell receptor (beta chain) was recovered during a study of T-cell memory formation after mild COVID-19. General study points: CD4/CD8 balance characterized clones contracting day 15 to 85, and CD4+ skew characterized later expanders. The main location of contracting CD4+ clones was CM and EM, and that of contracting CD8+ clones was EMRA. Pre-infection memory showed some responding clones, and this suggested that cross-reactive memory joined.

Using constant-segment primers, 5'RACE produced TCR alpha and TCR beta cDNA libraries carrying sample barcodes and UMIs. TCRdb fed the 5' RACE reads into MiXCR, producing one record per CDR3 protein. There are more than 120,000 distinct CDR3 sequences in the sample; roughly 21% occur only once, and 2% to 2.5% lies in the top ten. The CDR3 is made up of 12 amino acids. Trimming cost V 1 base and J 10 bases, with 11 bases left between them. From germline, CDR1 is DFQATT and CDR2 SNEGSKA (reference sequence). This clonotype was counted ten times or more. Its matching antigen is unknown. This sequence was found in an adult woman who had mild COVID-19 (a few samples of this study predate the infection). Cell type and time point are not known. The sequencing input was PBMCs or a T cell subset sorted from them (not recorded which). The chain is built from TRBV20-1 and TRBJ2-1; no firm D call. The CDR3 sequence is CSARGPSGEQFF. The CDR3 nucleotides are TGCAGTGCTAGAGGGCCCTCGGGCGAGCAGTTCTTC.